Below, 21 T cell receptor beta chains from the same sample are listed, as sequenced in a study of blood T cell repertoires in COVID-19. TCRdb keeps only in-frame clones here, not all; method: immunoSEQ multiplex PCR. The sample shows approximately 360,000 clones, roughly four fifths of them seen only once. Material for sequencing was PBMCs or T cells enriched from blood (not recorded which). The receptors here all came from a woman in her fifties or sixties who had recovered from COVID-19.

The chain links TRBV5-4 to TRBJ1-2; D perhaps matches TRBD1 (6 bases). V lost 0 bases and J 4 bases, leaving 13 bases between the germline ends. CDR1 and CDR2 (germline): SGHNT, YYREEE (reference sequence). This CDR3 has 15 residues. The CDR3 sequence is CASSLDRGGRYGYTF. Here the CDR3 DNA reads TGTGCCAGCAGCTTGGACCGGGGGGGCCGCTATGGCTACACCTTC. The variable domain in full, with the rest retrieved from reference TRBV5-4 and TRBJ1-2, is ETGVTQSPTHLIKTRGQQVTLRCSSQSGHNTVSWYQQALGQGPQFIFQYYREEENGRGNFPPRFSGLQFPNYSSELNVNALELDDSALYLCASSLDRGGRYGYTFGSGTRLTVV.

This chain links TRBV28 with TRBJ1-5; D may be TRBD1 (5 bases). CDR3 length: 15 amino acids. Trimming pared 1 base from V and 0 bases from J, leaving 7 bases between. Germline V gene lookup returns CDR1 MDHEN and CDR2 SYDVKM. The CDR3 is CASSLYQGSNQPQHF. DNA for the CDR3: TGTGCCAGCAGTTTATATCAGGGTAGCAATCAGCCCCAGCATTTT. The whole variable domain, filled in from reference TRBV28 and TRBJ1-5, reads DVKVTQSSRYLVKRTGEKVFLECVQDMDHENMFWYRQDPGLGLRLIYFSYDVKMKEKGDIPEGYSVSREKKERFSLILESASTNQTSMYLCASSLYQGSNQPQHFGDGTRLSIL.

This chain connects TRBV10-3 to TRBJ1-6, with TRBD1 identical over 8 bases. Germline loops: CDR1 ENHRY, CDR2 SYGVKD. The trim removed 2 bases at V and 0 bases at J, leaving 9 bases unmatched. This CDR3 is 19 amino acids long. The DNA for the CDR3 is TGTGCCATCAGTGAGCCTAGGACAGGGCAAAGCTCCTATAATTCACCCCTCCACTTT. This gives the protein CAISEPRTGQSSYNSPLHF.

In its sample, this clone was seen a few times. J is TRBJ1-1 and V is TRBV7-2; D ambiguous. Germline values: CDR1 SGHTA, CDR2 FQGNSA. The CDR3 totals 14 residues. V gave up 2 bases and J gave up 1 base, with 8 bases separating them. The CDR3 loop is CASSLTRGNTEAFF. For the CDR3, the DNA is TGTGCCAGCAGCTTAACCCGGGGGAACACTGAAGCTTTCTTT.

This rearrangement joins TRBV3-1 (or the pseudogene TRBV3-2) to TRBJ2-3; 9 bases align to TRBD2. The CDR3 extends over 15 amino acids. Trimming removed 4 bases from V and 2 bases from J; junction bases left unmatched: 4. CDR1 LGHDT and CDR2 YNNKEL come from the germline V gene (reference sequence). The CDR3 is CASSPLAGFTDTQYF. The CDR3, as DNA: TGTGCCAGCAGCCCCCTAGCGGGGTTCACAGATACGCAGTATTTT.

The chain is built from TRBV5-1 and TRBJ1-2; 11 bases fit TRBD1. There are 15 residues in the CDR3. Trimming cost V 0 bases and J 8 bases; bases outside gene matches: 6. Germline V gene sequence: CDR1 SGHRS, CDR2 YFSETQ. CDR3 coding DNA: TGCGCCAGCAGCTTGGCCGGGACAGGGGGAGAAGGCTACACCTTC. Its protein is CASSLAGTGGEGYTF.

The chain combines TRBV11-3 with TRBJ2-3; 8 nucleotides align to TRBD1. Germline V CDR1 and CDR2: SGHNT, YENEEA. The CDR3 runs 16 residues. V lost 4 bases to trimming and J lost 6 bases; unmatched junction nucleotides: 12. Written as DNA, the CDR3 is TGTGCCAGCAGCTCAAGGACAGGGTCGGATTCGGATACGCAGTATTTT. Its translation: CASSSRTGSDSDTQYF.

V usage is TRBV7-6 and J usage is TRBJ2-5; TRBD2 matches at 12 bases. The CDR3 consists of 17 residues. V shed 3 bases and J 5 bases; nucleotides not matched to a gene: 10. Germline V CDR1 and CDR2: SGHVS, FNYEAQ. The chain's CDR3 is CASSLLAGGRGDETQYF. The CDR3 DNA follows: TGTGCCAGCAGCTTGCTAGCGGGGGGGCGGGGTGATGAGACCCAGTACTTC.

J is TRBJ1-2 and V is TRBV30; 8 bases match TRBD1. The J segment lost 4 bases and the V segment lost 6 bases, leaving 4 bases of the junction unmatched. The CDR3 consists of 12 residues. Germline V lookup: CDR1 GTSNPN, CDR2 SVGIG (reference sequence). CDR3 nucleotide sequence: TGTGCCTGCCGCCAGGGGGCCTATGGCTACACCTTC. Amino acids: CACRQGAYGYTF.

A single count supports this clone. The V call is TRBV2, the J call TRBJ1-1; no clear D gene. This CDR3 is 11 amino acids long. Trimming removed 6 bases from V and 4 bases from J, with 6 bases in between. Germline-derived CDR1 and CDR2 are SNHLY and FYNNEI. Here the CDR3 DNA reads TGTGCCAGCAGCCAATCCACTGAAGCTTTCTTT. Its translation is CASSQSTEAFF.

In its sample, this clone was seen once. This sequence joins TRBV27 and TRBJ2-7, with TRBD2 as a possible D gene (6 bases). V lost 5 bases and J lost 2, with 16 bases in between. Germline values: CDR1 MNHEY, CDR2 SMNVEV (reference sequence). This CDR3 region has 15 residues. This CDR3 is CASSTTRDVAYEQYF. The CDR3 DNA reads TGTGCCAGCAGTACGACTAGGGACGTTGCCTACGAGCAGTACTTC.

The V call is TRBV27, the J call TRBJ1-5; D might be TRBD1 (5 bases). Germline CDR1 is MNHEY and CDR2 is SMNVEV (reference sequence). The CDR3 totals 15 residues. Deletions cut 3 bases from V and 6 bases from J, with 15 bases between. As DNA, the CDR3 is TGTGCCAGCAGTTTGGGGGGACGTTCCGCTCAGCCCCAGCATTTT. Amino acid sequence: CASSLGGRSAQPQHF.

V and J are TRBV7-9 and TRBJ2-7, with D possibly being TRBD1 (6 bases). Trimming took off 0 bases at V and 0 bases at J, with 6 bases between the two ends. CDR3 length equals 14 residues. Germline CDR1 and CDR2: SEHNR and FQNEAQ (reference sequence). In nucleotides, the CDR3 is TGTGCCAGCAGCTTAGCGGACAGCTCCTACGAGCAGTACTTC. It encodes CASSLADSSYEQYF.

To note about this clone: The sample carries other DNA sequences with the same CDR3. This chain uses TRBV6-5 with TRBJ1-1; 8 bases are a match to TRBD1. CDR1 and CDR2 (germline): MNHEY, SVGAGI. The trim removed 2 bases at V and 1 base at J, leaving 3 bases unmatched. This CDR3 is built from 15 residues. CDR3 sequence reads: CASSYGTGRNTEAFF. For the CDR3, the DNA is TGTGCCAGCAGTTACGGGACAGGCCGGAACACTGAAGCTTTCTTT.

This clone was seen just once. The genes are TRBV19 and TRBJ1-1, with a weak D call TRBD1 (6 bases). Trimming took 6 bases from V and 4 from J, leaving 12 bases between them. In germline, CDR1 is LNHDA, CDR2 SQIVND (reference sequence). This CDR3 is built from 13 residues. The CDR3 nucleotides are TGTGCCAGTAGACTACAGGGTATCACTGAAGCTTTCTTT. As protein: CASRLQGITEAFF.

The chain carries TRBV19 and TRBJ1-5; D unresolved. The V gene's germline CDR1 is LNHDA and CDR2 SQIVND (reference sequence). This CDR3 region has 15 residues. V dropped 7 bases and J dropped 2 bases, with 15 bases sitting between them. The CDR3 is CASNSGEVGNQPQHF. The CDR3 region has the DNA TGTGCCAGTAACTCGGGTGAAGTGGGCAATCAGCCCCAGCATTTT.

The chain employs TRBV14 and TRBJ2-2, with TRBD2 as a possible D gene (6 bases). Deletions cut 4 bases from V and 7 bases from J, with 19 bases between. CDR1 SGHDN and CDR2 FVKESK come from the germline V gene. This CDR3 has 16 residues. CDR3 region: CASSRPSGRSSGELFF. The DNA of the CDR3 is TGTGCCAGCAGCCGACCTTCAGGGAGGTCTAGCGGGGAGCTGTTTTTT.

The gene calls are TRBV2 and TRBJ1-2; no clear D. The ends were cut back, 6 bases at V and 5 bases at J, with 19 bases in the middle. There are 15 residues in the CDR3. Germline values: CDR1 SNHLY, CDR2 FYNNEI. CDR3 DNA sequence: TGTGCCAGCAGGGCCAGCGCTTTAACTCGTTATGGCTACACCTTC. This gives the protein CASRASALTRYGYTF.

This chain connects TRBV5-4 to TRBJ2-7, with a tentative D call TRBD1 (5 bases). CDR1 is SGHNT and CDR2 is YYREEE in the germline V gene (reference sequence). The CDR3 runs 13 residues. Trimming cost V 4 bases and J 3 bases, with 11 bases left between them. CDR3 DNA sequence: TGTGCCAGCAGCCAGGGTGTCATCTACGAGCAGTACTTC. Its translation: CASSQGVIYEQYF.

The chain combines TRBV7-2 with TRBJ1-4, with 8 bases matching TRBD1. CDR1 and CDR2 from the germline V gene are SGHTA and FQGNSA. The CDR3 contains 16 residues. V lost 0 bases, J lost 5 bases, and 5 bases stayed unmatched. DNA for the CDR3: TGTGCCAGCAGCTTAGCCTGGGACAGGCCCAATGAAAAACTGTTTTTT. It encodes CASSLAWDRPNEKLFF.

The chain is built from TRBV5-4 and TRBJ2-2, with TRBD1 matching 7 bases. Germline CDR1 is SGHNT and CDR2 is YYREEE (reference sequence). The CDR3 loop spans 15 amino acids. V shed 2 bases, J shed 3 bases, and the junction held 4 bases outside the gene matches. The CDR3 sequence is CASSLQGLDTGELFF. CDR3 nucleotides: TGTGCCAGCAGCTTACAGGGGTTGGACACCGGGGAGCTGTTTTTT.